This TCR beta chain was captured in a study of T cell responses to AZD1222 COVID-19 vaccine. Overall study results and limits: Repertoires were sampled only after the peak T cell response. White British people made up most donors, females outnumbered males, and clonal diversity was possibly underestimated. Spike regions recognized by vaccine-associated CD4 TCRs spanned the protein, led by 160-218 and 743-854. Spike-specific TCR breadth and depth were elevated following two AZD1222 doses.

The data were produced by immunoSEQ multiplex PCR, yet TCRdb's version contains in-frame clones alone and is incomplete. This sample has roughly 200,000 clones, with 85% to 95% found just once. This clone was seen just once. As yet, its antigen is unknown. Per germline, CDR1 SGHVS and CDR2 FQNEAQ. CDR3 size: 16 residues. With V trimmed by 5 bases and J by 5 bases, 9 bases remained unmatched. This receptor was identified in an adult in good health. The chain links TRBV7-8 to TRBJ1-6; 7 bases agree with TRBD1. The starting material was peripheral blood, obtained on day 0 of MenACWY control vaccination. DNA for the CDR3: TGTGCCAGCAGCACCCTGGGGGGACAGAATAATTCACCCCTCCACTTT. Its protein product is CASSTLGGQNNSPLHF.